Below, 2 T cell receptor beta chains from the same sample are listed, as sequenced in a study of cytomegalovirus exposure and HLA in healthy donors. PCR was performed using 60 Vbeta and 13 Jbeta primers. Sequencing used immunoSEQ multiplex PCR; TCRdb keeps in-frame clones, though not all of them. The sample contains around 200,000 clones, around 86% of which appear only once. Sequencing used PBMCs. The receptors stem from a man aged 50-60 years in good health and CMV-seronegative.

This chain uses TRBV4-2 with TRBJ2-5; 7 positions agree with TRBD2. Germline CDR1 LGHNA, CDR2 YNFKEQ. The CDR3 extends over 14 amino acids. With 8 bases clipped from V and 5 bases from J, the junction kept 11 bases outside the gene matches. Here the CDR3 DNA reads TGTGCCAGCGACCCGGGGGGTCCCCAGGAGACCCAGTACTTC. It encodes CASDPGGPQETQYF.

The chain couples TRBV2 to TRBJ1-1; D is unresolved. This CDR3 contains 12 residues. Trimming left V 6 bases short and J 0 bases short, with 5 bases between. The germline gives CDR1 SNHLY, CDR2 FYNNEI. The CDR3 nucleotides read TGTGCCAGCAGCGCGCTGAACACTGAAGCTTTCTTT. This translates into CASSALNTEAFF.